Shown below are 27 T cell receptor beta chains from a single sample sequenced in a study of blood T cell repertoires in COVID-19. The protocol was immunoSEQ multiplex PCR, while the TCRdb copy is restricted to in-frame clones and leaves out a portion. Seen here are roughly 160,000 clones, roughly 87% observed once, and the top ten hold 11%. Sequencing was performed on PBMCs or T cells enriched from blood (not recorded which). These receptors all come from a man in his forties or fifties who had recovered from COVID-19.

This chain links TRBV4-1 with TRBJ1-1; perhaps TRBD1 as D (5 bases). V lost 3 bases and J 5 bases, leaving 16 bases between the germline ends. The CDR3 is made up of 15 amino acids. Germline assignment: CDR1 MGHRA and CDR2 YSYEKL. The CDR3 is CASSQVTGPDTEAFF. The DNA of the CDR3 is TGCGCCAGCAGCCAGGTAACAGGTCCGGATACTGAAGCTTTCTTT.

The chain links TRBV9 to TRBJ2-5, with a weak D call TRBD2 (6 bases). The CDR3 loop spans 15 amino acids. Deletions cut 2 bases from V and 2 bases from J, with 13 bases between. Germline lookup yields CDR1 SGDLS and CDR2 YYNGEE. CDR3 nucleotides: TGTGCCAGCAGCGTGGGGGACTTACTACAAGAGACCCAGTACTTC. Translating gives CASSVGDLLQETQYF.

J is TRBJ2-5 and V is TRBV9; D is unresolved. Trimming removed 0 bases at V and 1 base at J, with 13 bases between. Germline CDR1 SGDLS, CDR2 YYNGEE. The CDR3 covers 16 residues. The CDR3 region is CASSVAAAEAQETQYF. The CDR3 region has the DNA TGTGCCAGCAGCGTAGCGGCAGCCGAGGCCCAAGAGACCCAGTACTTC.

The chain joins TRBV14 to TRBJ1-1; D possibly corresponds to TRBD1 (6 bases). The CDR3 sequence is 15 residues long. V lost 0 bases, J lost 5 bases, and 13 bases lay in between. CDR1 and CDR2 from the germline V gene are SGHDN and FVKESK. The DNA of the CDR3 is TGTGCCAGCAGCCAAGATCTCTTACAGGGTACTGAAGCTTTCTTT. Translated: CASSQDLLQGTEAFF.

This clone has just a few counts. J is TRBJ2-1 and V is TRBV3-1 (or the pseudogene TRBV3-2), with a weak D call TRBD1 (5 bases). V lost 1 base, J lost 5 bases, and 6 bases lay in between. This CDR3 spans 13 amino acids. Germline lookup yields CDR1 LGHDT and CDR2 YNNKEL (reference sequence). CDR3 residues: CASSQVGDNEQFF. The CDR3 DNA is TGTGCCAGCAGCCAAGTAGGGGACAATGAGCAGTTCTTC.

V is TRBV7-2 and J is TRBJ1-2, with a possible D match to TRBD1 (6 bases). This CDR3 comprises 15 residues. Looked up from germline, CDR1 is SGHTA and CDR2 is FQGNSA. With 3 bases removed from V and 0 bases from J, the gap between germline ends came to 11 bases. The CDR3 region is CASSFPGVANYGYTF. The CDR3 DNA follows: TGTGCCAGCAGCTTTCCAGGGGTTGCTAACTATGGCTACACCTTC.

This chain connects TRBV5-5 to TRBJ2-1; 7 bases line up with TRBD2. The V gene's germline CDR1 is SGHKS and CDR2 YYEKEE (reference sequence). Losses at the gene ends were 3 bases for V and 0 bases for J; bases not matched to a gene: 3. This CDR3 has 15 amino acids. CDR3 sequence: CASSSPSGSYNEQFF. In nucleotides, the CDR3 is TGTGCCAGCAGCTCACCTAGCGGCTCCTACAATGAGCAGTTCTTC. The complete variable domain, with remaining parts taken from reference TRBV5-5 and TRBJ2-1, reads DAGVTQSPTHLIKTRGQQVTLRCSPISGHKSVSWYQQVLGQGPQFIFQYYEKEERGRGNFPDRFSARQFPNYSSELNVNALLLGDSALYLCASSSPSGSYNEQFFGPGTRLTVL.

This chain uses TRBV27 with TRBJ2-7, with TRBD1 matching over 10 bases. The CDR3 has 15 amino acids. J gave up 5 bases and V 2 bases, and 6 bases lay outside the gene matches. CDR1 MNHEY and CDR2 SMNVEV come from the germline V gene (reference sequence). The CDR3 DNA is TGTGCCAGCAGTTTAACACGGGACAGGGGCGACGAGCAGTACTTC. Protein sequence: CASSLTRDRGDEQYF.

For the CDR3, the DNA is TGTGCCAGCAGTTACGCCCGGGGTGGTTCACCCCTCCACTTT. Its protein product is CASSYARGGSPLHF. The chain couples TRBV6-6 to TRBJ1-6; D is ambiguous. This CDR3 is built from 14 residues. Germline V gene lookup returns CDR1 MNHNY and CDR2 SVGAGI (reference sequence). The V gene lost 2 bases and the J gene lost 9 bases, with 11 bases spanning the gap.

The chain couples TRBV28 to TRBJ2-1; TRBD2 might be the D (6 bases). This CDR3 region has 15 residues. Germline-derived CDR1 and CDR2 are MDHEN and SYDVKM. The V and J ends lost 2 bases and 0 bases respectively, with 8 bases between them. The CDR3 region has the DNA TGTGCCAGCAGTTTAGGGGGGACCTCCTACAATGAGCAGTTCTTC. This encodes CASSLGGTSYNEQFF.

CDR3 sequence: CASSRYRGGIYNEQFF. The CDR3 DNA reads TGTGCCAGCAGCCGCTACAGGGGGGGGATCTACAATGAGCAGTTCTTC. J is TRBJ2-1 and V is TRBV4-2, with D possibly being TRBD1 (8 bases). The CDR3 runs 16 residues. V shed 4 bases and J shed 3 bases, with 16 bases lying between them. CDR1 is LGHNA, CDR2 YNFKEQ, per germline.

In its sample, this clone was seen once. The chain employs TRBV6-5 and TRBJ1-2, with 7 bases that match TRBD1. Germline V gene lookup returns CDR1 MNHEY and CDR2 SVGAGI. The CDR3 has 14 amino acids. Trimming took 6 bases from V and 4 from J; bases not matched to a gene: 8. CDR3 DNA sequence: TGTGCCAGCAGCCAGATACAGGGGTCCTATGGCTACACCTTC. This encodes CASSQIQGSYGYTF.

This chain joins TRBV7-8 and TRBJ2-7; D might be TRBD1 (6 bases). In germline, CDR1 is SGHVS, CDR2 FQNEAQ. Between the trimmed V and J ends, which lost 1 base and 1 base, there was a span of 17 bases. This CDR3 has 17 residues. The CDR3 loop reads CASSLEGVGILSYEQYF. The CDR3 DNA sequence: TGTGCCAGCAGCTTAGAGGGGGTAGGAATATTGTCCTACGAGCAGTACTTC.

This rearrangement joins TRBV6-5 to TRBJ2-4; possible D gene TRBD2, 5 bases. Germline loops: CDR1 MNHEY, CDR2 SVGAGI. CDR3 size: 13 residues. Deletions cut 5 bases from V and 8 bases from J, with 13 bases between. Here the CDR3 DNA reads TGTGCCAGCAGTAACCAGCACGGGGACATTCAGTACTTC. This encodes CASSNQHGDIQYF.

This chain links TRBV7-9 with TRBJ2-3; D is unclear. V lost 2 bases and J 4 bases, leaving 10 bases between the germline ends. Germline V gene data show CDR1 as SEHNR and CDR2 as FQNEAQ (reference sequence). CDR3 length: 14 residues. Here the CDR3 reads CASSLNQRADTQYF. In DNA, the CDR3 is TGTGCCAGCAGCTTAAATCAGCGAGCAGATACGCAGTATTTT.

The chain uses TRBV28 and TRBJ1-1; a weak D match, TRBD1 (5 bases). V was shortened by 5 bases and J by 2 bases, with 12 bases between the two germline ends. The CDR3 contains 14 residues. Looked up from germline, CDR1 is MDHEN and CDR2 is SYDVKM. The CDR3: CASSQGQPNTEAFF. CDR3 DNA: TGTGCCAGCAGTCAGGGCCAGCCCAACACTGAAGCTTTCTTT.

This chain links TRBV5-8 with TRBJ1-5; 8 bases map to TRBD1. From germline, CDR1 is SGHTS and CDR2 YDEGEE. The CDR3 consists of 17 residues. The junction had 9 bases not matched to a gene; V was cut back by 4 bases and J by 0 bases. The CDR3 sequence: CASSPRQGISSNQPQHF. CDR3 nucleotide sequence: TGTGCCAGCAGCCCGAGACAGGGGATTAGTAGCAATCAGCCCCAGCATTTT.

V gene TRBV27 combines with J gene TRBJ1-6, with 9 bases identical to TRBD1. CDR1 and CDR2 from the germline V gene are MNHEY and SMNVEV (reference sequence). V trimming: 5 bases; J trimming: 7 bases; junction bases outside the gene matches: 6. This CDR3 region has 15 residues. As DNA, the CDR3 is TGTGCCAGCAGTGCGGGGACAGGGAGAAATTCACCCCTCCACTTT. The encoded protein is CASSAGTGRNSPLHF.

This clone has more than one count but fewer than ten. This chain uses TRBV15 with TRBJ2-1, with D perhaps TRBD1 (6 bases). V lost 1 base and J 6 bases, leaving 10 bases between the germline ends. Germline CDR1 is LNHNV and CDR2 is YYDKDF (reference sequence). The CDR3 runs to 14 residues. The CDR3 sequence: CATSRGAGANEQFF. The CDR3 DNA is TGTGCCACCAGCAGAGGTGCAGGGGCCAATGAGCAGTTCTTC. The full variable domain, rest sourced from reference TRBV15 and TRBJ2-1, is DAMVIQNPRYQVTQFGKPVTLSCSQTLNHNVMYWYQQKSSQAPKLLFHYYDKDFNNEADTPDNFQSRRPNTSFCFLDIRSPGLGDTAMYLCATSRGAGANEQFFGPGTRLTVL.

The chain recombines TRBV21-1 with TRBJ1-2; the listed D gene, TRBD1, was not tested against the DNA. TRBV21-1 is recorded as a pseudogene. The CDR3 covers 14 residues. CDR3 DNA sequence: TGTGCCAGCAGCAAAGGCAGGGTAGGGTATGGCTACACCTTC. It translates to CASSKGRVGYGYTF.

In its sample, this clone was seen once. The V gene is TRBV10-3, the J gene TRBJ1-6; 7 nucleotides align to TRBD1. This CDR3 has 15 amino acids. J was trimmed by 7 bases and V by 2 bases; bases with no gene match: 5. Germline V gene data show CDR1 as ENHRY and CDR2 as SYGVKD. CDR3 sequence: CAISEAGTENSPLHF. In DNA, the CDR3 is TGTGCCATCAGTGAGGCCGGGACAGAAAATTCACCCCTCCACTTT.

The CDR3 sequence: CASSNQGVREKLFF. The CDR3 DNA follows: TGTGCCAGTAGTAACCAGGGGGTCAGAGAAAAACTGTTTTTT. The chain carries TRBV19 and TRBJ1-4; the match to TRBD1 covers 7 bases. Per the germline V gene, CDR1 is LNHDA and CDR2 is SQIVND (reference sequence). CDR3 length equals 14 residues. Trimming took 4 bases from V and 8 from J; bases not matched to a gene: 7.

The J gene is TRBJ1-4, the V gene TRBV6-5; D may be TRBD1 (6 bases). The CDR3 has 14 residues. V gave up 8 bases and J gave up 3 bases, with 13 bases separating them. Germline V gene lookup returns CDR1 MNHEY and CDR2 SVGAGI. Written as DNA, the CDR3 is TGTGCCAGCGCCAGGGGTCTGGCTAATGAAAAACTGTTTTTT. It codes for CASARGLANEKLFF.

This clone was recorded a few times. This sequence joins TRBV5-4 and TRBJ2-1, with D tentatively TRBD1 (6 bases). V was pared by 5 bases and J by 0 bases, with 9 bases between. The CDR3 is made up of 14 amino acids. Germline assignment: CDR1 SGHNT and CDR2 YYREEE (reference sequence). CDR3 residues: CASRQGGSYNEQFF. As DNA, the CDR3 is TGTGCCAGCAGACAGGGTGGCTCCTACAATGAGCAGTTCTTC. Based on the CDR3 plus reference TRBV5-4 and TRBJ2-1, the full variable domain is ETGVTQSPTHLIKTRGQQVTLRCSSQSGHNTVSWYQQALGQGPQFIFQYYREEENGRGNFPPRFSGLQFPNYSSELNVNALELDDSALYLCASRQGGSYNEQFFGPGTRLTVL.

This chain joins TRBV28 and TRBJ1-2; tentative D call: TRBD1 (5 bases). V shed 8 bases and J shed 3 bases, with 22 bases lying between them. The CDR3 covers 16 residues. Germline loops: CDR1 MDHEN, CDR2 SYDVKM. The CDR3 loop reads CASRTLGTGFYYGYTF. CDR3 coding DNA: TGTGCCAGCCGCACATTGGGGACTGGGTTCTACTATGGCTACACCTTC.

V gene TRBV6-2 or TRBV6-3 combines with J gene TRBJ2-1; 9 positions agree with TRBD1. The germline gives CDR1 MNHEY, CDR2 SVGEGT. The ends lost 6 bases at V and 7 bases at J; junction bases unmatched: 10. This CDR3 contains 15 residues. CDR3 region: CASSFLQGARNEQFF. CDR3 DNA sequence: TGTGCCAGCAGCTTCCTACAGGGGGCTAGGAATGAGCAGTTCTTC.

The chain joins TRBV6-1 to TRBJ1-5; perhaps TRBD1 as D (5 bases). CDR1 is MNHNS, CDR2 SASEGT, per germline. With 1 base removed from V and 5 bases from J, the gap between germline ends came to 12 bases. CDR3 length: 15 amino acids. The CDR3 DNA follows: TGTGCCAGCAGTGAAGGGGTGGGGCAGGATCAGCCCCAGCATTTT. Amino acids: CASSEGVGQDQPQHF.